Below are 14 T cell receptor beta chains sequenced from a single sample in a study of blood T cell repertoires in COVID-19 (dated by TCRdb to 2019 to 2021). Receptors were amplified or captured by the immunoSEQ multiplex PCR assay. TCRdb limited this immuneACCESS table to in-frame rearrangements with V and J called. A share of clones is missing; checked studies link under half to unresolved V genes, and the rest is unexplained. The sample records 240,000 or so clones, roughly 82% of which are singletons. The top ten clones comprise around 12% of the sample. The specimen was peripheral blood. These receptors originate from an older man with acute or convalescent COVID-19.

V is TRBV6-6 and J is TRBJ1-3, with D hard to call. V gave up 2 bases and J gave up 0 bases, with 5 bases separating them. This CDR3 has 14 amino acids. The germline V gene has CDR1 MNHNY and CDR2 SVGAGI (reference sequence). For the CDR3, the DNA is TGTGCCAGCAGTTACGGGCCCTCTGGAAACACCATATATTTT. It encodes CASSYGPSGNTIYF.

The chain uses TRBV4-1 and TRBJ1-1; tentative D call: TRBD1 (5 bases). Trimming removed 9 bases from V and 5 bases from J, with 16 bases in between. This CDR3 is built from 13 residues. The germline CDR1 and CDR2 sequences are MGHRA and YSYEKL. The CDR3: CARGQGGGTEAFF. The CDR3 DNA follows: TGCGCCAGGGGTCAGGGCGGGGGGACTGAAGCTTTCTTT.

The chain has TRBV10-3 and TRBJ1-6, with D possibly TRBD1 on 5 matching bases. The CDR3 sequence is 13 residues long. With 10 bases removed from V and 8 bases from J, the gap between germline ends came to 15 bases. The germline V gene has CDR1 ENHRY and CDR2 SYGVKD. As DNA, the CDR3 is TGTGCCACCCACCAACAGGCGGATTCACCCCTCCACTTT. Translated, it gives CATHQQADSPLHF.

This clone was counted only a few times. The chain employs TRBV7-3 and TRBJ2-2; tentative D call: TRBD1 (6 bases). The CDR3 totals 16 residues. Germline CDR1 is SGHTA and CDR2 is FQGTGA. The germline V and J ends were trimmed by 5 bases and 7 bases, with 20 bases remaining between them. The CDR3, as DNA: TGTGCCAGCAGCGAACAGGGAATGGCCAAGAACGGGGAGCTGTTTTTT. It is translated as CASSEQGMAKNGELFF.

This chain joins TRBV28 and TRBJ2-7, with D possibly TRBD2 on 6 matching bases. The CDR3 spans 12 residues. V lost 5 bases to trimming and J lost 3 bases, with 8 bases between them. Germline CDR1 and CDR2: MDHEN and SYDVKM. CDR3 amino acids: CASSGGIYEQYF. CDR3 DNA: TGTGCCAGCAGTGGGGGGATCTACGAGCAGTACTTC.

V usage is TRBV28 and J usage is TRBJ2-4; a weak D match, TRBD1 (5 bases). The CDR3 covers 17 residues. V lost 2 bases and J 0 bases, leaving 14 bases between the germline ends. The V gene's germline CDR1 is MDHEN and CDR2 SYDVKM. The chain's CDR3 is CASSLTSGALAKNIQYF. In nucleotides, the CDR3 is TGTGCCAGCAGTTTAACGTCTGGGGCCCTAGCCAAAAACATTCAGTACTTC. Combining the CDR3 with reference TRBV28 and TRBJ2-4 gives the whole variable domain DVKVTQSSRYLVKRTGEKVFLECVQDMDHENMFWYRQDPGLGLRLIYFSYDVKMKEKGDIPEGYSVSREKKERFSLILESASTNQTSMYLCASSLTSGALAKNIQYFGAGTRLSVL.

This rearrangement joins TRBV24-1 to TRBJ2-5; D is perhaps TRBD2 (5 bases). The CDR3 spans 15 residues. In germline, CDR1 is KGHDR, CDR2 SFDVKD. Trimming removed 4 bases at V and 4 bases at J, with 15 bases between. CDR3 DNA: TGTGCCACCAGTGACGCCCAACTAGTATCAGAGACCCAGTACTTC. Translated: CATSDAQLVSETQYF.

The V and J genes are TRBV7-6 and TRBJ2-5; 9 bases match TRBD2. Germline-derived CDR1 and CDR2 are SGHVS and FNYEAQ. This CDR3 region has 17 residues. V lost 0 bases to trimming and J lost 4 bases; unmatched junction nucleotides: 9. This CDR3 is CASSLALLAGAAETQYF. CDR3 in DNA: TGTGCCAGCAGCTTAGCGCTTTTAGCGGGAGCGGCAGAGACCCAGTACTTC.

The rearrangement joins TRBV2 to TRBJ2-7, with a possible D match to TRBD2 (5 bases). Germline V gene lookup returns CDR1 SNHLY and CDR2 FYNNEI. The CDR3 runs 14 residues. Trimming took 9 bases from V and 0 from J, leaving 15 bases between them. CDR3 loop: CARAGKGSSYEQYF. For the CDR3, the DNA is TGTGCCAGAGCCGGGAAAGGGAGCTCCTACGAGCAGTACTTC.

The chain combines TRBV5-1 with TRBJ2-1; 10 bases map to TRBD1. The J segment lost 8 bases and the V segment lost 4 bases, leaving 6 bases of the junction unmatched. Germline V CDR1 and CDR2: SGHRS, YFSETQ. The length of the CDR3 is 14 residues. CDR3 amino acids: CASSRDRGFYEQFF. As DNA, the CDR3 is TGCGCCAGCAGCCGGGACAGGGGTTTTTATGAGCAGTTCTTC.

In this sample, this clone turned up once. V is TRBV5-1 and J is TRBJ1-2; TRBD1 might be the D (6 bases). Germline CDR1 SGHRS, CDR2 YFSETQ. V was clipped by 2 bases and J by 7 bases, with 9 bases between them. The CDR3 totals 12 residues. CDR3 nucleotides: TGCGCCAGCAGCTTATACAGGGTTGGCTACACCTTC. Translation gives CASSLYRVGYTF. Looking up the rest from reference TRBV5-1 and TRBJ1-2 gives the full variable domain: KAGVTQTPRYLIKTRGQQVTLSCSPISGHRSVSWYQQTPGQGLQFLFEYFSETQRNKGNFPGRFSGRQFSNSRSEMNVSTLELGDSALYLCASSLYRVGYTFGSGTRLTVV.

J is TRBJ1-5 and V is TRBV19; weak D call: TRBD1 (6 bases). V was trimmed by 7 bases and J by 1 base, leaving 20 bases between them. Germline loops: CDR1 LNHDA, CDR2 SQIVND (reference sequence). The CDR3 runs to 17 residues. CDR3 sequence reads: CASTLPTGQGSNQPQHF. The DNA for the CDR3 is TGTGCCAGTACCCTCCCGACAGGTCAGGGGAGCAATCAGCCCCAGCATTTT.

This chain links TRBV3-1 (or the pseudogene TRBV3-2) with TRBJ1-1; D is undetermined. This CDR3 contains 14 residues. Trimming took 5 bases from V and 1 from J, leaving 11 bases between them. Germline V gives CDR1 LGHDT, CDR2 YNNKEL (reference sequence). The CDR3, as DNA: TGTGCCAGCAGCTCGACTGGGAGGAACACTGAAGCTTTCTTT. Translation: CASSSTGRNTEAFF.

About this clone: Other DNA sequences from this sample encode an identical CDR3 as well. The V call is TRBV9, the J call TRBJ2-3; TRBD2 might be the D (5 bases). Germline V CDR1 and CDR2: SGDLS, YYNGEE. The CDR3 contains 14 residues. With 0 bases removed from V and 0 bases from J, the gap between germline ends came to 5 bases. CDR3 protein: CASSVGGSTDTQYF. The CDR3 DNA sequence: TGTGCCAGCAGCGTAGGCGGGAGCACAGATACGCAGTATTTT.